This entry concerns a single T cell receptor beta chain. The sample comes from a study of blood T cell repertoires in COVID-19. Study details: There were acute and convalescent COVID-19 samples, and they came from the United States, Italy and Spain. Nucleic acid was either cDNA or gDNA, and it came from T cells, B-cell-depleted T cells, or PBMCs.

Trimming took 2 bases from V and 0 from J, leaving 17 bases between them. Per the germline V gene, CDR1 is SGHDN and CDR2 is FVKESK. CDR3 length: 17 residues. In the original workflow: Counts of nucleated cells, estimated from reference gene primer amplification, were obtained. Only in-frame clones appear in the TCRdb table, and some are missing; sequencing was by immunoSEQ multiplex PCR. For V, J and clone size, that table is used; D and trimming come from the DNA. The repertoire consists of some 210,000 clones, with roughly 78% occurring once and the leading ten covering 9.5% to 15%. This chain uses TRBV14 with TRBJ2-7, with D perhaps TRBD2 (5 bases). The sequence derives from a woman between 40 and 55 years old with acute or convalescent COVID-19. Sequenced sample: peripheral blood. The CDR3 nucleotides read TGTGCCAGCAGCCAAAGAGGGCTGGGCAGGAGCTCCTACGAGCAGTACTTC. This codes for CASSQRGLGRSSYEQYF.